This TCR beta chain derives from a study of early T cells in non-severe SARS-CoV-2 infection. The V and J ends lost 0 bases and 1 base respectively, with 13 bases between them. CDR1 and CDR2 from the germline V gene are DFQATT and SNEGSKA (reference sequence). The CDR3 sequence is 16 residues long. TCRdb redid the calling of the 5' RACE reads with MiXCR, one entry per CDR3 protein. The table includes around 50,000 distinct CDR3 sequences, about 12% detected once. This clonotype appeared a few times. This rearrangement joins TRBV20-1 to TRBJ2-4, with D unclear. This TCR came from an adult who was a healthcare worker with PCR-confirmed SARS-CoV-2 infection or an uninfected control (not recorded which). The sample taken for sequencing was whole blood. CDR3 DNA: TGCAGTGCTAGAGATCAAACTTACCGGGCCAAAAACATTCAGTACTTC. This encodes CSARDQTYRAKNIQYF.